The 24 T cell receptor beta chains presented below share a single source sample, sequenced in a study of early T cells in non-severe SARS-CoV-2 infection. TCRdb called the 5' RACE reads again in MiXCR, with one record for every CDR3 protein. The table has tens of thousands of distinct CDR3 sequences, approximately 13% seen once. What was sequenced was whole blood. These receptors were obtained from an adult who was a healthcare worker with PCR-confirmed SARS-CoV-2 infection or an uninfected control (not recorded which).

This clonotype showed up many times. This chain connects TRBV6-6 to TRBJ2-7, with 8 nucleotides matching TRBD1. CDR1 is MNHNY, CDR2 SVGAGI, per germline (reference sequence). The CDR3 is made up of 16 amino acids. V shed 6 bases, J shed 2 bases, and the junction held 12 bases outside the gene matches. Here the CDR3 DNA reads TGTGCCAGCAGCTACCGTGGACAGGGTGACCCCTACGAGCAGTACTTC. Its translation is CASSYRGQGDPYEQYF.

This clonotype has only a few counts. V usage is TRBV20-1 and J usage is TRBJ1-1; D is ambiguous. Germline assignment: CDR1 DFQATT and CDR2 SNEGSKA (reference sequence). V dropped 0 bases and J dropped 6 bases, with 26 bases sitting between them. The CDR3 sequence is 18 residues long. This chain's CDR3 is CSAREAGGLRSNNAEAFF. CDR3 in DNA: TGCAGTGCTAGAGAAGCTGGCGGACTAAGGTCGAACAACGCTGAAGCTTTCTTT.

Details on this clonotype: No conserved phenylalanine or tryptophan ends this CDR3, so it is likely a read error. The V call is TRBV5-4, the J call TRBJ2-7, with unresolved D. Trimming left V 0 bases short and J 3 bases short, with 1 base between. The CDR3 covers 11 residues. CDR1 is SGHNT, CDR2 YYREEE, per germline (reference sequence). CDR3 in DNA: TGTGCCAGCAGCTTGGGCTACGAGCAGTACTCC. This gives the protein CASSLGYEQYS.

This clonotype was observed at least ten times. The chain uses TRBV11-2 and TRBJ2-2; D remains unclear. The CDR3 is 16 residues long. Germline CDR1 reads SGHAT; CDR2 reads FQNNGV. The V end lost 5 bases, the J end lost 0 bases, and 13 bases lay between the germline ends. CDR3 bases: TGTGCCAGCAGCAGTATGTTGCAGGCGAACACCGGGGAGCTGTTTTTT. This codes for CASSSMLQANTGELFF.

The gene calls are TRBV9 and TRBJ1-1; D is unclear. V lost 4 bases to trimming and J lost 1 base, with 11 bases between them. Germline loops: CDR1 SGDLS, CDR2 YYNGEE. This CDR3 contains 14 residues. CDR3 sequence: CASSFDIQNTEAFF. The CDR3 DNA is TGTGCCAGCAGCTTTGACATTCAGAACACTGAAGCTTTCTTT. The full variable domain, rest sourced from reference TRBV9 and TRBJ1-1, is DSGVTQTPKHLITATGQRVTLRCSPRSGDLSVYWYQQSLDQGLQFLIQYYNGEERAKGNILERFSAQQFPDLHSELNLSSLELGDSALYFCASSFDIQNTEAFFGQGTRLTVV.

The chain joins TRBV7-9 to TRBJ2-2; D gene uncertain. The V end was cut by 5 bases, the J end by 0 bases, with 13 bases between. Germline values: CDR1 SEHNR, CDR2 FQNEAQ (reference sequence). The CDR3 has 16 amino acids. The CDR3 DNA is TGTGCCAGCAGCCCCCCTAACACACCGAACACCGGGGAGCTGTTTTTT. This sequence encodes CASSPPNTPNTGELFF.

In this sample, this clonotype turned up many times. V gene TRBV20-1 combines with J gene TRBJ2-5; a possible D gene is TRBD2 (5 bases). The germline gives CDR1 DFQATT, CDR2 SNEGSKA (reference sequence). There are 13 residues in the CDR3. V was pared by 7 bases and J by 7 bases, with 19 bases between. CDR3 protein: CSVGRTESGTQYF. The DNA of the CDR3 is TGCAGTGTTGGCAGGACCGAAAGCGGGACCCAGTACTTC.

A few counts support this clonotype. The chain joins TRBV7-2 to TRBJ2-7; no clear D gene. This CDR3 contains 14 residues. Germline V gene lookup returns CDR1 SGHTA and CDR2 FQGNSA. With 6 bases removed from V and 0 bases from J, the gap between germline ends came to 12 bases. The CDR3 loop is CASSPQTSSYEQYF. For the CDR3, the DNA is TGTGCCAGCAGTCCCCAGACGAGCTCCTACGAGCAGTACTTC.

This clonotype occurred a few times. A single base separates this from a much larger clone, so it may be a read error. The V call is TRBV7-2, the J call TRBJ2-7, with 9 bases aligning to TRBD1. Germline lookup yields CDR1 SGHTA and CDR2 FQGNSA. CDR3 length equals 14 residues. Unmatched junction bases numbered 9, after V lost 10 bases and J lost 2 bases. The CDR3 region is CANISGTGTYEQYF. CDR3 coding DNA: TGTGCCAACATCTCCGGGACAGGGACCTACGAGCAGTACTTC.

This clonotype was seen ten or more times. The chain combines TRBV6-1 with TRBJ1-5; the D gene is possibly TRBD1 (6 bases). V dropped 4 bases and J dropped 7 bases, with 17 bases sitting between them. This CDR3 contains 15 residues. Germline assignment: CDR1 MNHNS and CDR2 SASEGT. CDR3 region: CASSGVTGQGQPQHF. The CDR3 DNA sequence: TGTGCCAGCAGTGGAGTTACAGGGCAGGGGCAGCCCCAGCATTTT.

The V gene is TRBV20-1, the J gene TRBJ2-7; no clear D gene. The CDR3 has 15 amino acids. Deletions cut 0 bases from V and 0 bases from J, with 12 bases between. Germline assignment: CDR1 DFQATT and CDR2 SNEGSKA (reference sequence). This CDR3 is CSARDLSSSSYEQYF. CDR3 coding DNA: TGCAGTGCTAGAGATTTATCTTCTAGCTCCTACGAGCAGTACTTC.

This clonotype came up a few times. The chain uses TRBV4-2 and TRBJ1-2, with 7 bases lining up with TRBD1. Per germline, CDR1 LGHNA and CDR2 YNFKEQ. V lost 2 bases and J lost 2; bases outside the gene matches: 8. The CDR3 runs 16 residues. CDR3: CASSQSSGTANYGYTF. Here the CDR3 DNA reads TGTGCCAGCAGCCAAAGCTCCGGGACAGCGAACTATGGCTACACCTTC.

Turning to this clonotype: This could be a read error, since a much larger clone is one nucleotide away. The rearrangement links TRBV3-1 to TRBJ2-1, with 8 bases identical to TRBD2. The CDR3 contains 15 residues. V shed 3 bases and J 2 bases; nucleotides not matched to a gene: 3. Germline V gene lookup returns CDR1 LGHDT and CDR2 YNNKEL (reference sequence). The CDR3 nucleotides are TGTGCCAGCAGCCATAAAGCGGGGGCCTACAATGAGCAGTTCTTC. Its protein is CASSHKAGAYNEQFF.

This clonotype occurred many times. The chain recombines TRBV27 with TRBJ2-1; D is unclear. The CDR3 is 15 amino acids. The germline V gene encodes CDR1 MNHEY and CDR2 SMNVEV (reference sequence). With 6 bases removed from V and 2 bases from J, the gap between germline ends came to 14 bases. The CDR3 reads CASSLGLTTYNEQFF. The CDR3 DNA reads as TGTGCCAGCAGCTTAGGGCTTACGACCTACAATGAGCAGTTCTTC.

In this sample, this clonotype turned up many times. The V call is TRBV7-9, the J call TRBJ2-4; D gene uncertain. The CDR3 runs to 14 residues. Per germline, CDR1 SEHNR and CDR2 FQNEAQ (reference sequence). V shed 5 bases and J shed 0 bases, with 8 bases lying between them. The CDR3 protein is CASSHSVAKNIQYF. CDR3 in DNA: TGTGCCAGCAGCCATAGTGTAGCCAAAAACATTCAGTACTTC. The whole variable domain, filled in from reference TRBV7-9 and TRBJ2-4, reads DTGVSQNPRHKITKRGQNVTFRCDPISEHNRLYWYRQTLGQGPEFLTYFQNEAQLEKSRLLSDRFSAERPKGSFSTLEIQRTEQGDSAMYLCASSHSVAKNIQYFGAGTRLSVL.

This clonotype was counted between two and nine times. The CDR3 region has the DNA TGTGCCAGCAGCCCCCGGCCAGTATCGGTAATTAGCAATGAGCAGTTCTTC. Translating it yields CASSPRPVSVISNEQFF. This chain links TRBV7-6 with TRBJ2-1; D gene uncertain. Germline-derived CDR1 and CDR2 are SGHVS and FNYEAQ. This CDR3 has 17 residues. V lost 5 bases to trimming and J lost 6 bases, with 23 bases between them.

Many counts were recorded for this clonotype. The chain joins TRBV29-1 to TRBJ2-3; D not certain. Trimming removed 3 bases from V and 2 bases from J, with 9 bases in between. The CDR3 runs 13 residues. CDR1 and CDR2 from the germline V gene are SQVTM and ANQGSEA. The CDR3, as DNA: TGCAGCGTTGACGGCGGCAACACAGATACGCAGTATTTT. It is translated as CSVDGGNTDTQYF.

This clonotype was counted a single time. The chain is built from TRBV12-3 or TRBV12-4 and TRBJ2-1; D may be TRBD1 (6 bases). V was cut by 1 base and J by 0 bases, with 7 bases left in between. The CDR3 spans 15 residues. CDR3 sequence: CASSLGQDSYNEQFF. DNA for the CDR3: TGTGCCAGCAGTTTAGGACAGGACTCCTACAATGAGCAGTTCTTC.

This clonotype was seen a handful of times. The genes are TRBV18 and TRBJ2-3, with D hard to call. The CDR3 runs to 15 residues. V was pared by 6 bases and J by 2 bases, with 15 bases between. CDR1 KGHSH and CDR2 LQKENI come from the germline V gene. CDR3 in DNA: TGTGCCAGCTCCGTCGAGGCCCGTGACACAGATACGCAGTATTTT. Protein sequence: CASSVEARDTDTQYF.

V gene TRBV18 combines with J gene TRBJ1-1, with 9 bases matching TRBD1. Looked up from germline, CDR1 is KGHSH and CDR2 is LQKENI. CDR3 length: 15 residues. V lost 3 bases, J lost 3 bases, and 5 bases stayed unmatched. CDR3 sequence: CASSPRDRDYTEAFF. CDR3 DNA: TGTGCCAGCTCACCCAGGGACAGGGACTACACTGAAGCTTTCTTT.

This clonotype has a count of ten or more. The chain links TRBV19 to TRBJ2-7, with D perhaps matching TRBD2 (6 bases). The CDR3 is 13 amino acids. Germline CDR1 is LNHDA and CDR2 is SQIVND (reference sequence). The V gene lost 8 bases and the J gene lost 2 bases, with 13 bases spanning the gap. The chain's CDR3 is CASGDPGAYEQYF. The CDR3 bases are TGTGCCAGTGGTGATCCGGGAGCCTACGAGCAGTACTTC.

This clonotype was observed a few times. The chain uses TRBV6-5 and TRBJ1-5; TRBD1 matches 8 bases. The V segment lost 10 bases and the J segment 5 bases; nucleotides outside the gene matches: 16. Germline-derived CDR1 and CDR2 are MNHEY and SVGAGI. This CDR3 region has 16 residues. The CDR3 is CATSDWGAGGDQPQHF. The DNA for the CDR3 is TGTGCCACCTCCGATTGGGGGGCAGGGGGCGATCAGCCCCAGCATTTT.

V is TRBV20-1 and J is TRBJ1-5, with 8 bases identical to TRBD1. After removal of 6 bases from V and 1 base from J, the junction contained 5 bases not matched to a gene. This CDR3 is 14 amino acids long. Germline loops: CDR1 DFQATT, CDR2 SNEGSKA (reference sequence). Here the CDR3 DNA reads TGCAGTGCACTCAGGGGGCGAAGCAATCAGCCCCAGCATTTT. Translated, it gives CSALRGRSNQPQHF.

This clonotype was seen only a few times. The chain combines TRBV29-1 with TRBJ2-7; perhaps TRBD1 as D (6 bases). The CDR3 has 10 amino acids. Germline V CDR1 and CDR2: SQVTM, ANQGSEA. Trimming removed 6 bases from V and 5 bases from J, with 8 bases in between. CDR3 in DNA: TGCAGCGTCCGACAGGACGAGCAGTACTTC. Translation gives CSVRQDEQYF.